Below, 5 T cell receptor beta chains from the same sample are listed, as sequenced in a study of T cell changes during pregnancy in multiple sclerosis. Clones were sequenced by immunoSEQ multiplex PCR, and TCRdb holds only the in-frame ones, with some missing. The data show 45,000 to 50,000 clones, about 94% seen once. The specimen was CD8+ T cells from peripheral blood mononuclear cells, collected in the first trimester of pregnancy. The receptors originated from a female donor with multiple sclerosis, enrolled in a pregnancy study.

This chain connects TRBV7-3 to TRBJ2-1, with 9 bases aligning to TRBD2. The V segment lost 1 base and the J segment 4 bases; nucleotides outside the gene matches: 8. The germline CDR1 and CDR2 sequences are SGHTA and FQGTGA. CDR3 length equals 17 residues. This CDR3 reads CASSLKRVAGAYNEQFF. CDR3 sequence (DNA): TGTGCCAGCAGCTTAAAGAGGGTAGCGGGAGCTTACAATGAGCAGTTCTTC. The variable domain in full, completed from reference TRBV7-3 and TRBJ2-1, reads GAGVSQTPSNKVTEKGKYVELRCDPISGHTALYWYRQSLGQGPEFLIYFQGTGAADDSGLPNDRFFAVRPEGSVSTLKIQRTERGDSAVYLCASSLKRVAGAYNEQFFGPGTRLTVL.

The gene calls are TRBV6-5 and TRBJ1-1; D unclear. This CDR3 has 14 amino acids. The V gene's germline CDR1 is MNHEY and CDR2 SVGAGI. V lost 5 bases and J 0 bases, leaving 10 bases between the germline ends. The CDR3 region has the DNA TGTGCCAGCAGTGGTTTACGGTTGAACACTGAAGCTTTCTTT. Translated: CASSGLRLNTEAFF.

The CDR3 reads CASSPGSTGRFYGYTF. The CDR3 DNA is TGTGCCAGCTCCCCCGGGTCGACAGGGAGATTCTATGGCTACACCTTC. The gene calls are TRBV27 and TRBJ1-2; 7 nucleotides line up with TRBD1. The CDR3 spans 16 residues. The germline gives CDR1 MNHEY, CDR2 SMNVEV (reference sequence). Trimming removed 8 bases from V and 4 bases from J; junction bases left unmatched: 16.

This sequence joins TRBV6-4 and TRBJ1-6, with D possibly being TRBD1 (5 bases). The V end lost 3 bases, the J end lost 5 bases, and 5 bases lay between the germline ends. Per germline, CDR1 MRHNA and CDR2 SNTAGT. This CDR3 region has 13 residues. The CDR3, as DNA: TGTGCCAGCAGTGAACAGGATAATTCACCCCTCCACTTT. Translation gives CASSEQDNSPLHF.

This clone turned up a few times. The chain combines TRBV30 with TRBJ1-1, with D perhaps matching TRBD1 (6 bases). This CDR3 spans 14 amino acids. The germline CDR1 and CDR2 sequences are GTSNPN and SVGIG (reference sequence). The V gene lost 4 bases and the J gene lost 4 bases, with 16 bases spanning the gap. CDR3 sequence: CAWMISRGITEAFF. As DNA, the CDR3 is TGTGCCTGGATGATTTCCAGGGGAATCACTGAAGCTTTCTTT.